Described below is a single T cell receptor beta chain sequence and its context. The assay was immunoSEQ multiplex PCR, and TCRdb's table has in-frame clones only and misses some. There are about 94,000 clones in the sample; more than 75% occur only once, and about 12% lies in the top ten. Trimming shortened V by 6 bases and J by 7 bases, and 13 bases separated the two germline ends. The length of the CDR3 is 13 residues. Germline-derived CDR1 and CDR2 are LNHNV and YYDKDF (reference sequence). These data belong to a study of T cell responses to AZD1222 COVID-19 vaccine. The rearrangement links TRBV15 to TRBJ2-1, with D tentatively TRBD2 (6 bases). The source was peripheral blood, collected 28 days after the second AZD1222 dose. This receptor was identified in an adult who received the AZD1222 COVID-19 vaccine. The CDR3 region has the DNA TGTGCCACCAGTCCGGGGAGGCCTAATGAGCAGTTCTTC. It is translated as CATSPGRPNEQFF.